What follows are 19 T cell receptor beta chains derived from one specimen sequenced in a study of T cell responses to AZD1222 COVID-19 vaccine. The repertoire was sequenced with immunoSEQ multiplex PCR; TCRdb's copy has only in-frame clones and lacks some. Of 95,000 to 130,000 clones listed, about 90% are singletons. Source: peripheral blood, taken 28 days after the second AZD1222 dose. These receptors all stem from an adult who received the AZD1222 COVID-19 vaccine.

CDR3 in DNA: TGTGCCAGCAGCTCGGGGGGCACTAGCGGGAGTAATGAGCAGTTCTTC. Encoded protein: CASSSGGTSGSNEQFF. The V gene is TRBV11-1, the J gene TRBJ2-1, with TRBD2 identical over 11 bases. Unmatched junction bases numbered 9, after V lost 4 bases and J lost 7 bases. The germline V gene encodes CDR1 SGHAT and CDR2 FQDESV (reference sequence). The CDR3 totals 16 residues.

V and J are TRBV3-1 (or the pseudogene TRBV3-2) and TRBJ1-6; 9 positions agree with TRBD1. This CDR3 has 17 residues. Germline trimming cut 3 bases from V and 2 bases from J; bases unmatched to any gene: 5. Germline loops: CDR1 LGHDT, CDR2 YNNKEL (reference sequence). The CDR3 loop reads CASSHLTGGAYNSPLHF. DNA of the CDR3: TGTGCCAGCAGCCACCTTACAGGGGGCGCCTATAATTCACCCCTCCACTTT.

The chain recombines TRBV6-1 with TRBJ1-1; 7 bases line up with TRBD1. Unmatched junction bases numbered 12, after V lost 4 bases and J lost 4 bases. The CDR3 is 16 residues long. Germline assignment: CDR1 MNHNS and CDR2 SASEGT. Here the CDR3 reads CASSGRQGVSVTEAFF. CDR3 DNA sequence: TGTGCCAGCAGTGGGCGGCAGGGGGTTTCGGTCACTGAAGCTTTCTTT.

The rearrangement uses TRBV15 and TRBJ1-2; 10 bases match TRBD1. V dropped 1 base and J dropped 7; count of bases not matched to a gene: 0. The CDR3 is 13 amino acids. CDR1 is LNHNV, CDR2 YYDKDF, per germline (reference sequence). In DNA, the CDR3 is TGTGCCACCAGCAGAGGGACAGGGGGTGGCTACACCTTC. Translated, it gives CATSRGTGGGYTF.

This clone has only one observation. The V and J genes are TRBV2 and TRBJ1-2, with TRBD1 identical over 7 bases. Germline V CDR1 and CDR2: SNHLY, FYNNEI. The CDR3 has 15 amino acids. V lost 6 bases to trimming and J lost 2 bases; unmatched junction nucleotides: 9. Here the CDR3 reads CASSDPLTGNYGYTF. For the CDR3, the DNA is TGTGCCAGCAGCGATCCGCTGACAGGGAACTATGGCTACACCTTC.

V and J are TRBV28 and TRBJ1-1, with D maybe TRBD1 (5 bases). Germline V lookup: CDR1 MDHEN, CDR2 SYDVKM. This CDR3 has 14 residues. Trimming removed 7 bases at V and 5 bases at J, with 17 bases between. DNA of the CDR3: TGTGCCAGCACCTCTACCGGGGGTATAACTGAAGCTTTCTTT. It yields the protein CASTSTGGITEAFF.

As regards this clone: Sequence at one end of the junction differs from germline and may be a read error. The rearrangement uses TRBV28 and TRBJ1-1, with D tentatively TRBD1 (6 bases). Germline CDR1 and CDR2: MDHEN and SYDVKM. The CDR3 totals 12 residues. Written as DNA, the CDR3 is TGCAAAACAGGGAGTGTGAACACTGAAGCTTTCTTT. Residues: CKTGSVNTEAFF.

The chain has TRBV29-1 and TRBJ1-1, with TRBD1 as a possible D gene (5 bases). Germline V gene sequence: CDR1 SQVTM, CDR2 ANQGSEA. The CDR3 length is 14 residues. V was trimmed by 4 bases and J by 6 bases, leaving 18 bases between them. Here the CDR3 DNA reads TGCAGCGTTGTAGGACCAACCCTGGGGGCTGAAGCTTTCTTT. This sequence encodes CSVVGPTLGAEAFF.

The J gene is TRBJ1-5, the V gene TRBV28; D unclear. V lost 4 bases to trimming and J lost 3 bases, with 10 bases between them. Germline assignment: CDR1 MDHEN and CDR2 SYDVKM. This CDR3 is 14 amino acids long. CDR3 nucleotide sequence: TGTGCCAGCAGTTCGCCAGGACCCAATCAGCCCCAGCATTTT. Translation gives CASSSPGPNQPQHF.

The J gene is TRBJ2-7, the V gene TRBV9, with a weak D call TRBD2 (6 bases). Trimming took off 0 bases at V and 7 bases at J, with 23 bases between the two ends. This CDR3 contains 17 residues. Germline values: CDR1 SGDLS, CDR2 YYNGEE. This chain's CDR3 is CASSVGGAARERGEQYF. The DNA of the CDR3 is TGTGCCAGCAGCGTAGGCGGGGCGGCGAGGGAAAGAGGTGAGCAGTACTTC.

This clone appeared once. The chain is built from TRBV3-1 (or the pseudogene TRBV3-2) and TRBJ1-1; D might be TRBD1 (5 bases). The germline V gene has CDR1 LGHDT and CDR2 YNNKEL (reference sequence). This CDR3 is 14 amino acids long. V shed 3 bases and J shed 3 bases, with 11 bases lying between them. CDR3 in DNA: TGTGCCAGCAGCCAGCAGGGAGGCTACACTGAAGCTTTCTTT. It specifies CASSQQGGYTEAFF.

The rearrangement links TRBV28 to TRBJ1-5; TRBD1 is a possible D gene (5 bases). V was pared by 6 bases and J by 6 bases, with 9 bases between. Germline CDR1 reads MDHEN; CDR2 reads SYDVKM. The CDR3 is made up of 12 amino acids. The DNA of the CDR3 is TGTGCCAGCAGCCACGACAGTCAGCCCCAGCATTTT. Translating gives CASSHDSQPQHF.

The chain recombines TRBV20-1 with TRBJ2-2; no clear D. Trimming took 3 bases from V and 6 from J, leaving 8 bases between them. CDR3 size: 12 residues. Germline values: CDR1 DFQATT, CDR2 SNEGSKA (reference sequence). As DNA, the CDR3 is TGCAGTGCTAGTGAAGGTCCCGGGGAGCTGTTTTTT. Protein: CSASEGPGELFF.

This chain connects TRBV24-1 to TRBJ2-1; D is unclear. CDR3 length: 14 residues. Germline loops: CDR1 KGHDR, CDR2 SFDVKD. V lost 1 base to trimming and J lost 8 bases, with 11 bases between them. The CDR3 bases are TGTGCCACCAGTGATTTTCTCGGCAGCTATGAGCAGTTCTTC. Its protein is CATSDFLGSYEQFF.

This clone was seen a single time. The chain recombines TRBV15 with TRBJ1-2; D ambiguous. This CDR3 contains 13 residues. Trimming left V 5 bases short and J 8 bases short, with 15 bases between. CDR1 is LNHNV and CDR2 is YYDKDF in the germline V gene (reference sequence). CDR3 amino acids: CATSFLSGSGYTF. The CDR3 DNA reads TGTGCCACCAGCTTCTTATCGGGGAGCGGCTACACCTTC.

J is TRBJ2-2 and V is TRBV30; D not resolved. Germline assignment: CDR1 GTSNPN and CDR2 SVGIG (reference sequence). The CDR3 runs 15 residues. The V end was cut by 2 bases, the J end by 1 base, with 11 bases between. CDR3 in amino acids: CAWSLTSWNTGELFF. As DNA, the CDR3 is TGTGCCTGGAGTCTAACGTCCTGGAACACCGGGGAGCTGTTTTTT.

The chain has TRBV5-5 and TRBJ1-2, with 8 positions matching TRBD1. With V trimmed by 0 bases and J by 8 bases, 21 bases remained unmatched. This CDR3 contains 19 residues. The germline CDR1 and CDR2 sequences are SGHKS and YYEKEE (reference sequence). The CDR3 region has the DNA TGTGCCAGCAGCTTGGTTCTGGGCCGCCGGACAGGGTTTTTTGTGGGCTACACCTTC. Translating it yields CASSLVLGRRTGFFVGYTF. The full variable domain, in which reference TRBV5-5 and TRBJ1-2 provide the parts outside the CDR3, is DAGVTQSPTHLIKTRGQQVTLRCSPISGHKSVSWYQQVLGQGPQFIFQYYEKEERGRGNFPDRFSARQFPNYSSELNVNALLLGDSALYLCASSLVLGRRTGFFVGYTFGSGTRLTVV.

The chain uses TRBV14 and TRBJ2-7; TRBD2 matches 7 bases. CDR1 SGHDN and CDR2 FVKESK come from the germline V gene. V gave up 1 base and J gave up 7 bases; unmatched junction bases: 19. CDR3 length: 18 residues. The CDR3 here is CASSQATYGLGAFREQYF. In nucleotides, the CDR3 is TGTGCCAGCAGCCAAGCCACTTATGGACTAGGGGCCTTTAGGGAGCAGTACTTC.

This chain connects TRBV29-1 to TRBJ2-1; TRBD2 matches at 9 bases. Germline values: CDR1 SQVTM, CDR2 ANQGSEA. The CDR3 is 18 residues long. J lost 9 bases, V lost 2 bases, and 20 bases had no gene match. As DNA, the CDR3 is TGCAGCGTTGAACTTGCATGGACTAGCGACATGCCTGGTAGTGAGCAGTTCTTC. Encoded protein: CSVELAWTSDMPGSEQFF.